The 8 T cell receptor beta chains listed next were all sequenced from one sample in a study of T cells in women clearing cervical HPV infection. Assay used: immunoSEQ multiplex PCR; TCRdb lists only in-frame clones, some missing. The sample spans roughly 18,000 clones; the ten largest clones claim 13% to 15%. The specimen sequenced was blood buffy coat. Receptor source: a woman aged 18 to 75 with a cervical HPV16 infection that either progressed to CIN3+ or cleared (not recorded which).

The CDR3 region is CASSLVGGDTDTYTF. The CDR3 bases that were read are TGTGCCAGCAGCTTAGTAGGGGGGGACACAGATACC. The chain employs TRBV7-9 and TRBJ1-2; possibly TRBD1 for D (6 bases). The CDR3 end lies 3 residues beyond the end of the read and is filled in from the germline J gene. CDR3 length: 15 amino acids. Germline V gene data show CDR1 as SEHNR and CDR2 as FQNEAQ (reference sequence).

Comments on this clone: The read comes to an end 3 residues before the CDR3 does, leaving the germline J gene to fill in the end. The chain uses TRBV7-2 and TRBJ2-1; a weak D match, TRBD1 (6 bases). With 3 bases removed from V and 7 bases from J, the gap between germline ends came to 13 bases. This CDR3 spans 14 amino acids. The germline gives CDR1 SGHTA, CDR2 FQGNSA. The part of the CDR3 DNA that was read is TGTGCCAGCAGCTTGGTGAAAGGGGGAAATGAG. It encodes CASSLVKGGNE. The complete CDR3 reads CASSLVKGGNEQFF.

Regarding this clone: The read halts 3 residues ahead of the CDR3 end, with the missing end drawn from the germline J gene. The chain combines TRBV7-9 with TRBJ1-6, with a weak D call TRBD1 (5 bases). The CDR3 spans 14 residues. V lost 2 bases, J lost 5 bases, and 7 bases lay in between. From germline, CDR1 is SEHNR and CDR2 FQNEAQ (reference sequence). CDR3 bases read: TGTGCCAGCAGCTTACAGACAGATAATTCACCC. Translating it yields CASSLQTDNSP. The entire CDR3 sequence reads CASSLQTDNSPLHF.

CDR3 sequence: CASRPDRAQTQYF. CDR3 DNA (partial): TGTGCCAGCAGACCGGACAGGGCACAGACC. The rearrangement joins TRBV6-2 or TRBV6-3 to TRBJ2-5; TRBD1 agrees at 8 bases. The observed sequence ends 3 residues before the CDR3 terminus, with the missing tail filled in from the germline J gene. V lost 6 bases, J lost 6 bases, and 6 bases stayed unmatched. CDR3 length: 13 amino acids. The germline V gene has CDR1 MNHEY and CDR2 SVGEGT.

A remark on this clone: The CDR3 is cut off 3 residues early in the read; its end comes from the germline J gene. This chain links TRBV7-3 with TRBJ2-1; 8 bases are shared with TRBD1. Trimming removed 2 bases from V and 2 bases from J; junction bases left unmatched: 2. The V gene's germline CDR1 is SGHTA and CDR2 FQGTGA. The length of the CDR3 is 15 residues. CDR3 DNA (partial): TGTGCCAGCAGCTTAGGGACAGGTACCTACAATGAG. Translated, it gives CASSLGTGTYNE. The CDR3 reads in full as CASSLGTGTYNEQFF.

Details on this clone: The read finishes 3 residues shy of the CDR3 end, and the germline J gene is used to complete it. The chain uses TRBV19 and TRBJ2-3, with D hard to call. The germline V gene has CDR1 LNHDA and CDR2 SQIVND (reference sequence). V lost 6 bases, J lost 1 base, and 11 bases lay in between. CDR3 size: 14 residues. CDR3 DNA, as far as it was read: TGTGCCAGTAGGATCTTCTCGGGCACAGATACG. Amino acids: CASRIFSGTDT. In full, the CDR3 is CASRIFSGTDTQYF.

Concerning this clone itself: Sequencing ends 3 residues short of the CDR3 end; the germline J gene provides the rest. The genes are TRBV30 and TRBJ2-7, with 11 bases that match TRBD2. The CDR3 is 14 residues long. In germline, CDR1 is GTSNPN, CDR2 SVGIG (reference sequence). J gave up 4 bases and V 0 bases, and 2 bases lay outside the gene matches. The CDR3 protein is CAWSVRLAGYEQYF. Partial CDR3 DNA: TGTGCCTGGAGTGTAAGACTAGCGGGGTACGAG.

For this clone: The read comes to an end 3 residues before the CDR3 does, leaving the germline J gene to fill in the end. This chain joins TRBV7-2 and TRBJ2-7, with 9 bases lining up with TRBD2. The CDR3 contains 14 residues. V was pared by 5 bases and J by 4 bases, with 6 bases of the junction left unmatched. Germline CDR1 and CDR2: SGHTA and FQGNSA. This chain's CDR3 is CASSISGSSYEQYF. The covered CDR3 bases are TGTGCCAGCAGCATTAGCGGGAGTTCATACGAG.